Below, 15 T cell receptor beta chains from the same sample are listed, as sequenced in a study of T cell responses to AZD1222 COVID-19 vaccine. The assay was immunoSEQ multiplex PCR, and TCRdb's table has in-frame clones only and misses some. The sample lists about 180,000 clones, approximately 92% occurring once. The source was peripheral blood, collected 28 days after the second dose of the MenACWY control vaccine. These receptor sequences come from an adult who received the MenACWY meningococcal vaccine as a control.

The genes are TRBV5-6 and TRBJ1-6, with TRBD1 as a possible D gene (5 bases). The CDR3 has 14 residues. V lost 7 bases, J lost 8 bases, and 16 bases lay in between. Germline V CDR1 and CDR2: SGHDT, YYEEEE. The DNA for the CDR3 is TGTGCCAGCTCCAGGGAAGTCGGATATTCACCCCTCCACTTT. It is translated as CASSREVGYSPLHF.

This clone showed up just once. The chain employs TRBV5-1 and TRBJ2-3; TRBD1 is a possible D gene (6 bases). Germline CDR1 reads SGHRS; CDR2 reads YFSETQ. The length of the CDR3 is 16 residues. V lost 0 bases, J lost 6 bases, and 17 bases lay in between. The CDR3 nucleotides are TGCGCCAGCAGCTTGGGTGGCATGGCAGGGGCCGATACGCAGTATTTT. This translates into CASSLGGMAGADTQYF. The whole variable domain, remainder taken from reference TRBV5-1 and TRBJ2-3, is KAGVTQTPRYLIKTRGQQVTLSCSPISGHRSVSWYQQTPGQGLQFLFEYFSETQRNKGNFPGRFSGRQFSNSRSEMNVSTLELGDSALYLCASSLGGMAGADTQYFGPGTRLTVL.

The rearrangement links TRBV19 to TRBJ2-5; TRBD1 aligns across 7 bases. CDR3 length: 13 amino acids. Germline lookup yields CDR1 LNHDA and CDR2 SQIVND (reference sequence). Unmatched junction bases numbered 4, after V lost 5 bases and J lost 4 bases. In DNA form, the CDR3 reads TGTGCCAGTAGTGCACAGGGGAGAGAGACCCAGTACTTC. This codes for CASSAQGRETQYF. The whole variable domain, filled in from reference TRBV19 and TRBJ2-5, reads DGGITQSPKYLFRKEGQNVTLSCEQNLNHDAMYWYRQDPGQGLRLIYYSQIVNDFQKGDIAEGYSVSREKKESFPLTVTSAQKNPTAFYLCASSAQGRETQYFGPGTRLLVL.

The V and J genes are TRBV3-1 (or the pseudogene TRBV3-2) and TRBJ1-1; a weak D match, TRBD1 (5 bases). The V end was cut by 2 bases, the J end by 2 bases, with 9 bases between. CDR3 length: 14 amino acids. Germline loops: CDR1 LGHDT, CDR2 YNNKEL (reference sequence). CDR3 protein: CASSQSTVNTEAFF. The CDR3, as DNA: TGTGCCAGCAGCCAATCGACAGTTAACACTGAAGCTTTCTTT.

The rearrangement uses TRBV14 and TRBJ1-2; D not resolved. There are 17 residues in the CDR3. Trimming removed 2 bases at V and 6 bases at J, with 22 bases between. CDR1 is SGHDN, CDR2 FVKESK, per germline. The CDR3 is CASSQLLMGFLGHGYTF. The CDR3 DNA is TGTGCCAGCAGCCAATTACTAATGGGGTTCTTAGGCCATGGCTACACCTTC.

This clone was observed once. V and J are TRBV29-1 and TRBJ2-1; D gene ambiguous. Germline CDR1 SQVTM, CDR2 ANQGSEA. V was clipped by 7 bases and J by 0 bases, with 7 bases between them. This CDR3 comprises 12 residues. The CDR3 bases are TGCAGCGCCTCCAGCTCCTACAATGAGCAGTTCTTC. As protein: CSASSSYNEQFF.

The rearrangement uses TRBV2 and TRBJ1-5, with unresolved D. Between the trimmed V and J ends, which lost 4 bases and 5 bases, there was a span of 12 bases. From germline, CDR1 is SNHLY and CDR2 FYNNEI. CDR3 length equals 14 residues. CDR3 region: CASSGVNPDQPQHF. CDR3 DNA sequence: TGTGCCAGCAGTGGAGTTAACCCCGATCAGCCCCAGCATTTT.

The V and J genes are TRBV6-1 and TRBJ1-4; a possible D gene is TRBD1 (6 bases). Trimming removed 1 base from V and 8 bases from J, with 23 bases in between. The germline V gene has CDR1 MNHNS and CDR2 SASEGT. This CDR3 region has 18 residues. CDR3 sequence: CASSEVGRGRGRREKLFF. In nucleotides, the CDR3 is TGTGCCAGCAGTGAAGTAGGACGGGGCAGGGGACGGCGGGAAAAACTGTTTTTT.

This clone appeared once. The rearrangement uses TRBV28 and TRBJ2-7; D is perhaps TRBD1 (6 bases). CDR1 MDHEN and CDR2 SYDVKM come from the germline V gene. V shed 6 bases and J shed 4 bases, with 10 bases lying between them. The CDR3 spans 12 residues. CDR3 DNA sequence: TGTGCCAGCAGGCTGACAGGATACGAGCAGTACTTC. It encodes CASRLTGYEQYF.

The chain recombines TRBV30 with TRBJ1-2; maybe TRBD1 (6 bases). The germline gives CDR1 GTSNPN, CDR2 SVGIG (reference sequence). The CDR3 length is 13 residues. V was pared by 3 bases and J by 6 bases, with 14 bases between. As DNA, the CDR3 is TGTGCCTGGAGCCAGGGGCTGATGGATGGCTACACCTTC. Translation gives CAWSQGLMDGYTF.

V gene TRBV15 combines with J gene TRBJ2-5; D is possibly TRBD1 or TRBD2 (5 bases each). Trimming removed 1 base at V and 5 bases at J, with 20 bases between. The CDR3 spans 17 residues. CDR1 and CDR2 from the germline V gene are LNHNV and YYDKDF (reference sequence). The CDR3 sequence is CATSRGGRDGGRETQYF. For the CDR3, the DNA is TGTGCCACCAGCAGAGGAGGAAGGGACGGAGGCCGGGAGACCCAGTACTTC.

This chain connects TRBV2 to TRBJ1-4; unclear D gene. Germline lookup yields CDR1 SNHLY and CDR2 FYNNEI. This CDR3 has 12 amino acids. The V end lost 4 bases, the J end lost 7 bases, and 7 bases lay between the germline ends. The CDR3 reads CASSGLGEKLFF. In nucleotides, the CDR3 is TGTGCCAGCAGTGGCCTTGGTGAAAAACTGTTTTTT.

The chain is built from TRBV12-3 or TRBV12-4 and TRBJ1-2; D unclear. CDR3 size: 13 residues. V was shortened by 0 bases and J by 8 bases, with 10 bases between the two germline ends. As DNA, the CDR3 is TGTGCCAGCAGTTTAGCGCAAACGAGCGGCTACACCTTC. This sequence encodes CASSLAQTSGYTF.

The CDR3, as DNA: TGTGCCAGCAGCCATTTATCAGGGGCAGGCGGCTCACCCCTCCACTTT. It is translated as CASSHLSGAGGSPLHF. V gene TRBV3-1 (or the pseudogene TRBV3-2) combines with J gene TRBJ1-6, with a possible D match to TRBD1 (6 bases). Looked up from germline, CDR1 is LGHDT and CDR2 is YNNKEL (reference sequence). V was shortened by 3 bases and J by 10 bases, with 19 bases between the two germline ends. The length of the CDR3 is 16 residues.

The genes are TRBV5-1 and TRBJ1-1; TRBD1 matches 7 bases. Germline V gene data show CDR1 as SGHRS and CDR2 as YFSETQ. This CDR3 region has 14 residues. With 4 bases clipped from V and 1 base from J, the junction kept 4 bases outside the gene matches. The CDR3 DNA reads TGCGCCAGCAGCCCGGGACAGCAGAACACTGAAGCTTTCTTT. Translated, it gives CASSPGQQNTEAFF.